The clone carrying this T cell receptor beta chain was seen a few times. Its antigen is still unknown. The data are from a study of T-cell reconstitution after alpha-beta-depleted transplantation in children. Whole-study results and caveats: The authors attributed T-cell counts and diversity one year after transplant mostly to newly produced T cells. The study reportedly traced alpha-beta T cells about two months after transplant to several hundred expanded graft clones. It was surviving recipient T cells and thymic progenitors that gave some patients high TCRbeta diversity at day 60.

Researchers prepared the TCRbeta library using unique molecular identifiers, the study reports. TCRdb fed the PCR reads into MiXCR, producing one record per CDR3 protein. The sample shows about 830,000 distinct CDR3 sequences, 16% of them seen only once. This CDR3 has 14 amino acids. V was cut by 4 bases and J by 4 bases, with 10 bases left in between. The germline V gene encodes CDR1 SNHLY and CDR2 FYNNEI. The receptor comes from a male patient aged 10 to 17 who had a stem cell transplant for acute lymphoblastic leukemia, so the T cells may come from the graft donor. The sequences come from PBMCs, mostly from graft donor cells, collected 360 days after TCRalphabeta/CD19-depleted stem cell transplant. The chain recombines TRBV2 with TRBJ1-4; a possible D gene is TRBD1 (5 bases). Here the CDR3 reads CASSVGRSNEKLFF. The DNA for the CDR3 is TGTGCCAGCAGTGTGGGGCGGAGTAATGAAAAACTGTTTTTT.